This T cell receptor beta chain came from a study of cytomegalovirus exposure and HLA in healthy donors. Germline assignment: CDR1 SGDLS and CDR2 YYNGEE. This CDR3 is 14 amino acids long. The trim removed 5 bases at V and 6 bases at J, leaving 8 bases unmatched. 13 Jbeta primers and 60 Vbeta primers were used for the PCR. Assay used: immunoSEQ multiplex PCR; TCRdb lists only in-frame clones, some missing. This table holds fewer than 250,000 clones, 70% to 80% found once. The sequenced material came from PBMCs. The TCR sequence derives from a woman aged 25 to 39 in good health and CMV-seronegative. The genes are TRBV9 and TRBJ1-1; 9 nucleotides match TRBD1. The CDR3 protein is CASRAITGGPEAFF. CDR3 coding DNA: TGTGCCAGCAGAGCCATAACAGGGGGCCCTGAAGCTTTCTTT. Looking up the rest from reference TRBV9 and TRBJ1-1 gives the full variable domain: DSGVTQTPKHLITATGQRVTLRCSPRSGDLSVYWYQQSLDQGLQFLIQYYNGEERAKGNILERFSAQQFPDLHSELNLSSLELGDSALYFCASRAITGGPEAFFGQGTRLTVV.